The following is a T cell receptor (beta chain) sequence with its context. This entry comes from a study of blood T cell repertoires in COVID-19. The wider study: In each case, the material was cDNA or gDNA derived from T cells, B-cell-depleted T cells, or PBMCs.

The CDR3 runs 15 residues. The ends were cut back, 0 bases at V and 4 bases at J, with 10 bases in the middle. Germline V lookup: CDR1 SGHTS, CDR2 YDEGEE. Per the original data handling: Reference gene primer amplification yielded estimated nucleated cell counts. Assay: immunoSEQ multiplex PCR; the TCRdb copy retains only in-frame clones and omits some. That table supplies the V and J calls and clone size; D and trimming were determined from the DNA. The table lists roughly 62,000 clones, 70% to 80% of them singletons. This receptor was obtained from a man in his sixties with acute or convalescent COVID-19. Sequencing was carried out using peripheral blood. The J gene is TRBJ1-4, the V gene TRBV5-8; TRBD1 might be the D (5 bases). Here the CDR3 reads CASSLEGRGNEKLFF. Here the CDR3 DNA reads TGTGCCAGCAGCTTGGAAGGGAGGGGTAATGAAAAACTGTTTTTT. Variable domain in full (rest from reference TRBV5-8 and TRBJ1-4): EAGVTQSPTHLIKTRGQQATLRCSPISGHTSVYWYQQALGLGLQFLLWYDEGEERNRGNFPPRFSGRQFPNYSSELNVNALELEDSALYLCASSLEGRGNEKLFFGSGTQLSVL.